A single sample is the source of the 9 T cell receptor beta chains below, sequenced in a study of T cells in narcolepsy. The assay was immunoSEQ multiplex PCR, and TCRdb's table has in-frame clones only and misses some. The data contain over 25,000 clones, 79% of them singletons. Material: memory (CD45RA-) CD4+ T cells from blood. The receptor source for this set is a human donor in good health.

CDR3 sequence: CASSVAGGAQAGELFF. For the CDR3, the DNA is TGTGCCAGTAGTGTGGCAGGGGGCGCTCAGGCCGGGGAGCTGTTTTTT. The chain links TRBV19 to TRBJ2-2, with 8 bases identical to TRBD1. Germline lookup yields CDR1 LNHDA and CDR2 SQIVND (reference sequence). J lost 6 bases, V lost 5 bases, and 11 bases had no gene match. The CDR3 is 16 amino acids. Based on the CDR3 plus reference TRBV19 and TRBJ2-2, the full variable domain is DGGITQSPKYLFRKEGQNVTLSCEQNLNHDAMYWYRQDPGQGLRLIYYSQIVNDFQKGDIAEGYSVSREKKESFPLTVTSAQKNPTAFYLCASSVAGGAQAGELFFGEGSRLTVL.

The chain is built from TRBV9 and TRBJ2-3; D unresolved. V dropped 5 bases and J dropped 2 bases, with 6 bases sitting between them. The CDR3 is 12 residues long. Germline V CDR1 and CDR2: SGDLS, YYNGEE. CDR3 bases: TGTGCCAGCAGGGGTTCCACAGATACGCAGTATTTT. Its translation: CASRGSTDTQYF.

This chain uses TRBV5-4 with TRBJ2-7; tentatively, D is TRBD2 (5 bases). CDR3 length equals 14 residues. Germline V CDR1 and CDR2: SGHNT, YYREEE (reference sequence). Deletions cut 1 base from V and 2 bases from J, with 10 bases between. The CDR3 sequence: CASSLLRVPYEQYF. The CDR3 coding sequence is TGTGCCAGCAGCTTGTTGCGGGTTCCCTACGAGCAGTACTTC. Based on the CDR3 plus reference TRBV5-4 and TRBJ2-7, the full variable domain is ETGVTQSPTHLIKTRGQQVTLRCSSQSGHNTVSWYQQALGQGPQFIFQYYREEENGRGNFPPRFSGLQFPNYSSELNVNALELDDSALYLCASSLLRVPYEQYFGPGTRLTVT.

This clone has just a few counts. CDR3: CASSYEQYF. The CDR3 bases are TGTGCCAGCAGCTACGAGCAGTACTTC. The rearrangement links TRBV27 to TRBJ2-7; D gene uncertain. The CDR3 consists of 9 residues. With 6 bases removed from V and 3 bases from J, the gap between germline ends came to 0 bases. The germline V gene encodes CDR1 MNHEY and CDR2 SMNVEV (reference sequence).

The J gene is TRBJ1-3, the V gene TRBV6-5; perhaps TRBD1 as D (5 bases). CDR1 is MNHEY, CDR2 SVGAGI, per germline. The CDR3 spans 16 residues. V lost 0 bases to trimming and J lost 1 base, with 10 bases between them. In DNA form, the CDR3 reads TGTGCCAGCAGTTACTCGGCGGGGGTTTCTGGAAACACCATATATTTT. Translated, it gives CASSYSAGVSGNTIYF.

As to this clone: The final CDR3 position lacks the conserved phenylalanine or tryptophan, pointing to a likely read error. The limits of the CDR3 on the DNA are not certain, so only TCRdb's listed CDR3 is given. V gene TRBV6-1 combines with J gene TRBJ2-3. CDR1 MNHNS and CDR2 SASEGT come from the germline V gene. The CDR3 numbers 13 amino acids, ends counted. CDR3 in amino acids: CASSEERRGVEVL.

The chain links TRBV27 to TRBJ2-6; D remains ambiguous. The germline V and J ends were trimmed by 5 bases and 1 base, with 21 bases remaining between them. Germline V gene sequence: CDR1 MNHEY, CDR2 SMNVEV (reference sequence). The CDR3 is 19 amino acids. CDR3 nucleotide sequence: TGTGCCAGCAGTCTCTTCTCTAGTCCCTCTCCATCTGGGGCCAACGTCCTGACTTTC. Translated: CASSLFSSPSPSGANVLTF.

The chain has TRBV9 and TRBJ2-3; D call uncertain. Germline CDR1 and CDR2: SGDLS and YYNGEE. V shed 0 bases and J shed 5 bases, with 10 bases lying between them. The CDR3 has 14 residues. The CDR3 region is CASSVAPSEDTQYF. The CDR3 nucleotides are TGTGCCAGCAGCGTAGCCCCATCCGAAGATACGCAGTATTTT.

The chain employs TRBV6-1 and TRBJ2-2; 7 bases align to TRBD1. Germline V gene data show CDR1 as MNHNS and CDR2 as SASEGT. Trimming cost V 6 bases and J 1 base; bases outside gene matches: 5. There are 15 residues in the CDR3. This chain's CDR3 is CASRSGTVNTGELFF. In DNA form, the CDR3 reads TGTGCCAGCAGGTCTGGGACAGTGAACACCGGGGAGCTGTTTTTT.